A single sample is the source of the 21 T cell receptor beta chains below, sequenced in a study of T cell responses to AZD1222 COVID-19 vaccine. Method: immunoSEQ multiplex PCR; TCRdb's copy keeps in-frame clones and lacks some. The sample carries fewer than 150,000 clones, more than 85% recorded once. This material consisted of peripheral blood, taken 28 days after the second AZD1222 dose. The origin of the receptors is an adult who received the AZD1222 COVID-19 vaccine.

This clone showed up just a few times. The chain uses TRBV6-2 or TRBV6-3 and TRBJ2-2, with D possibly TRBD1 on 5 matching bases. The CDR3 consists of 12 residues. The ends were cut back, 5 bases at V and 8 bases at J, with 9 bases in the middle. Germline CDR1 and CDR2: MNHEY and SVGEGT. CDR3 sequence: CASSPKGGELFF. The CDR3 DNA is TGTGCCAGCAGTCCGAAGGGGGGGGAGCTGTTTTTT.

This clone showed up just a few times. The V call is TRBV27, the J call TRBJ1-6; 9 bases match TRBD1. The CDR3 sequence is 14 residues long. CDR1 and CDR2 (germline): MNHEY, SMNVEV (reference sequence). Losses at the gene ends were 6 bases for V and 12 bases for J; bases not matched to a gene: 9. This chain's CDR3 is CASSPDRGIQPLHF. The CDR3 DNA sequence: TGTGCCAGCAGCCCGGACAGGGGAATTCAACCCCTCCACTTT.

The chain is built from TRBV7-2 and TRBJ1-2; a weak D match, TRBD1 (5 bases). Germline CDR1 and CDR2: SGHTA and FQGNSA. This CDR3 region has 11 residues. Between the trimmed V and J ends, which lost 0 bases and 13 bases, there was a span of 9 bases. This chain's CDR3 is CASSLAGVPTF. The DNA for the CDR3 is TGTGCCAGCAGCTTAGCGGGGGTCCCCACCTTC.

This rearrangement joins TRBV18 to TRBJ2-7; D may be TRBD2 (7 bases). This CDR3 region has 12 residues. V was shortened by 6 bases and J by 4 bases, with 10 bases between the two germline ends. Germline values: CDR1 KGHSH, CDR2 LQKENI. The CDR3 loop is CASSGGTYEQYF. The CDR3 region has the DNA TGTGCCAGCTCGGGAGGGACATACGAGCAGTACTTC.

The chain carries TRBV19 and TRBJ2-1; 12 positions agree with TRBD2. CDR1 is LNHDA and CDR2 is SQIVND in the germline V gene (reference sequence). V trimming: 5 bases; J trimming: 10 bases; junction bases outside the gene matches: 12. The CDR3 is 16 amino acids. The CDR3, as DNA: TGTGCCAGTAGTCCTTCTCTAGCGGGGGGGCCGAGGGAGCAGTTCTTC. It yields the protein CASSPSLAGGPREQFF.

The chain couples TRBV6-5 to TRBJ2-1, with 10 bases matching TRBD2. The germline V gene encodes CDR1 MNHEY and CDR2 SVGAGI. The J segment lost 7 bases and the V segment lost 0 bases, leaving 6 bases of the junction unmatched. The CDR3 totals 16 residues. The CDR3 nucleotides are TGTGCCAGCAGTTACTCAGGAGCGGGGGGGCAAAATGAGCAGTTCTTC. Protein product: CASSYSGAGGQNEQFF.

The rearrangement joins TRBV7-2 to TRBJ1-1; D perhaps matches TRBD1 (5 bases). The CDR3 spans 14 residues. Trimming removed 4 bases at V and 4 bases at J, with 13 bases between. Per germline, CDR1 SGHTA and CDR2 FQGNSA. CDR3 sequence (DNA): TGTGCCAGCAGCTCGCAAAGTGGGGGCACTGAAGCTTTCTTT. Translation gives CASSSQSGGTEAFF.

The CDR3 region is CASYRDRGVRGYTF. CDR3 bases: TGTGCCAGCTACCGGGACAGGGGGGTGAGGGGCTACACCTTC. The chain couples TRBV2 to TRBJ1-2; 11 bases are a match to TRBD1. Per the germline V gene, CDR1 is SNHLY and CDR2 is FYNNEI. This CDR3 region has 14 residues. V dropped 8 bases and J dropped 8; count of bases not matched to a gene: 10. Together with reference TRBV2 and TRBJ1-2, the CDR3 gives the full variable domain: EPEVTQTPSHQVTQMGQEVILRCVPISNHLYFYWYRQILGQKVEFLVSFYNNEISEKSEIFDDQFSVERPDGSNFTLKIRSTKLEDSAMYFCASYRDRGVRGYTFGSGTRLTVV.

This chain links TRBV5-1 with TRBJ2-6; 8 bases match TRBD1. The CDR3 sequence is 17 residues long. The junction had 5 bases not matched to a gene; V was cut back by 0 bases and J by 3 bases. The germline V gene encodes CDR1 SGHRS and CDR2 YFSETQ. The CDR3 sequence: CASSLVRGLSGANVLTF. The CDR3 DNA reads TGCGCCAGCAGCTTGGTCAGGGGGCTTAGTGGGGCCAACGTCCTGACTTTC.

This clone showed up just once. The chain combines TRBV6-5 with TRBJ1-6, with 8 bases lining up with TRBD1. CDR1 is MNHEY and CDR2 is SVGAGI in the germline V gene. The CDR3 is 13 amino acids. Trimming cost V 6 bases and J 9 bases; bases outside gene matches: 4. CDR3 in amino acids: CASRDRVSSPLHF. CDR3 DNA: TGTGCCAGCAGGGACAGGGTTTCTTCACCCCTCCACTTT.

The chain recombines TRBV6-5 with TRBJ2-7; D possibly corresponds to TRBD1 (7 bases). Germline V gives CDR1 MNHEY, CDR2 SVGAGI. CDR3 length equals 13 residues. V was cut by 10 bases and J by 7 bases, with 20 bases left in between. CDR3 sequence (DNA): TGTGCCACTAAGGGGGGACAGCCTTGGGAGCAGTACTTC. This codes for CATKGGQPWEQYF.

This clone appeared once. CDR3 sequence reads: CASSLRQGEEEAFF. The CDR3 coding sequence is TGTGCCAGCAGCTTAAGGCAGGGAGAGGAGGAAGCTTTCTTT. This rearrangement joins TRBV7-9 to TRBJ1-1; D possibly corresponds to TRBD1 (5 bases). Trimming removed 2 bases from V and 8 bases from J, with 15 bases in between. This CDR3 has 14 residues. CDR1 and CDR2 from the germline V gene are SEHNR and FQNEAQ (reference sequence).

The chain uses TRBV18 and TRBJ1-4; weak D call: TRBD1 (6 bases). In germline, CDR1 is KGHSH, CDR2 LQKENI. V dropped 3 bases and J dropped 0 bases, with 8 bases sitting between them. The CDR3 has 15 amino acids. The CDR3 loop is CASSPDRSTNEKLFF. The CDR3 DNA reads TGTGCCAGCTCACCGGACAGATCAACTAATGAAAAACTGTTTTTT.

The chain uses TRBV6-5 and TRBJ1-1; D remains unclear. V was trimmed by 7 bases and J by 0 bases, leaving 6 bases between them. Germline values: CDR1 MNHEY, CDR2 SVGAGI. The CDR3 length is 12 residues. CDR3: CASTGLNTEAFF. The CDR3 DNA is TGTGCCAGCACTGGGTTGAACACTGAAGCTTTCTTT.

The J gene is TRBJ1-2, the V gene TRBV7-2, with D unresolved. The CDR3 consists of 12 residues. CDR1 is SGHTA, CDR2 FQGNSA, per germline. V was pared by 5 bases and J by 7 bases, with 11 bases between. The CDR3 DNA reads TGTGCCAGCAGCAAATACAGCGGTGGCTACACCTTC. Translated, it gives CASSKYSGGYTF.

The CDR3 is CASSEGPTSGREQFF. Here the CDR3 DNA reads TGTGCCAGCAGTGAAGGGCCGACTAGCGGGAGGGAGCAGTTCTTC. The chain uses TRBV6-1 and TRBJ2-1, with 13 positions matching TRBD2. The CDR3 runs to 15 residues. CDR1 is MNHNS, CDR2 SASEGT, per germline. V shed 1 base, J shed 10 bases, and the junction held 4 bases outside the gene matches.

The CDR3 protein is CASSDSGGGEAFF. The CDR3 coding sequence is TGTGCCAGCAGTGACTCGGGGGGAGGGGAAGCTTTCTTT. The rearrangement joins TRBV6-4 to TRBJ1-1; D possibly corresponds to TRBD1 (5 bases). V was pared by 0 bases and J by 8 bases, with 10 bases between. CDR3 length equals 13 residues. Per germline, CDR1 MRHNA and CDR2 SNTAGT.

The chain has TRBV5-6 and TRBJ2-3; the match to TRBD1 covers 8 bases. Trimming cost V 4 bases and J 6 bases; bases outside gene matches: 13. This CDR3 has 16 amino acids. CDR1 is SGHDT and CDR2 is YYEEEE in the germline V gene. CDR3 sequence reads: CASSLGGQGNWDTQYF. CDR3 nucleotides: TGTGCCAGCAGCCTGGGCGGACAGGGAAATTGGGATACGCAGTATTTT.

CDR3 loop: CASSPGQVFEAFF. CDR3 nucleotide sequence: TGTGCCAGCTCACCAGGACAGGTCTTTGAAGCTTTCTTT. The chain is built from TRBV18 and TRBJ1-1, with 7 bases lining up with TRBD1. The CDR3 contains 13 residues. V dropped 2 bases and J dropped 7; count of bases not matched to a gene: 4. From germline, CDR1 is KGHSH and CDR2 LQKENI.

This clone has only one observation. V is TRBV30 and J is TRBJ2-1, with D hard to call. CDR3 length equals 11 residues. The germline V gene encodes CDR1 GTSNPN and CDR2 SVGIG (reference sequence). The V and J ends lost 0 bases and 9 bases respectively, with 6 bases between them. The CDR3 DNA reads TGTGCCTGGAGTGTATCAGTTGAGCAGTTCTTC. This codes for CAWSVSVEQFF.

As regards this clone: The identical CDR3 is also encoded by other nucleotide sequences in the sample. The J gene is TRBJ1-1, the V gene TRBV6-2 or TRBV6-3; perhaps TRBD1 as D (5 bases). The CDR3 has 13 residues. V lost 6 bases to trimming and J lost 1 base, with 9 bases between them. Germline CDR1 reads MNHEY; CDR2 reads SVGEGT. The CDR3 nucleotides are TGTGCCAGCAGCTGGGGCGGGAACACTGAAGCTTTCTTT. Translating it yields CASSWGGNTEAFF.